This is a list of T cell receptor beta chains from one sample in a study of post-analysis software for immune sequencing data. TCRdb redid the calling of the PCR reads with MiXCR, one entry per CDR3 protein. The sample lists about 540,000 distinct CDR3 sequences, approximately 34% occurring once. Sequencing was carried out using blood. Source of these receptors: a girl younger than 18 with multiple sclerosis. Both conserved end residues are part of each CDR3. The size entry is marked missing in some rows and otherwise reads once, few, many or a size class.

V,size,CDR3
TRBV7-2,many,CASTKQNTEAFF
TRBV20-1,few,CSARDQLPGGNYGYTF
TRBV7-3,NA,CASSLYKARAYEQYF
TRBV7-3,NA,CASSLSRTSFDTQYF
TRBV12-3/TRBV12-4,few,CASGETSGPSYNEQFF
TRBV20-1,NA,CSARSIALAGWGEQYF
TRBV4-1,few,CASSLPWTGADTQYF
TRBV7-9,NA,CASSLARRSSYNEQFF
TRBV5-5,NA,CASSFSSVQPQHF
TRBV4-1,few,CASSQEESNHQPQHF
TRBV20-1,NA,CCAREGQVSGRDTQYF
TRBV24-1,NA,CATSDPRRGTGSETQYF
TRBV27,NA,CASSLSGRTEAFF
TRBV5-5,few,CASSPWETSNEQFF
TRBV4-1,NA,CASSHPSNQPQHF
TRBV21-1,NA,CASTSARDTSRVSSYEQYF
TRBV20-1,few,CSAVGTVNQPQHF
TRBV27,NA,CASSLRGRGAYNEQYF
TRBV10-3,NA,CAISEIEGGPGANVLTF
TRBV7-3,few,CASSLTGTGRGTDTQYF
TRBV7-9,NA,CASSPDSSQETQYF
TRBV20-1,few,CSASTSGGHNEQFF
TRBV2,NA,CASSEAGFGAFF
TRBV9,few,CASSVDGLAGPTSTDTQYF
TRBV5-1,NA,CASSSQFTDTQYF
TRBV12-3/TRBV12-4,NA,CASSLWRGVGTQYF
TRBV5-1,few,CASSTRRGSTDTQYF
TRBV5-8,few,CASSLARRTTDTQYF
TRBV5-6,few,CASSLEGGLAKNIQYF
TRBV13,NA,CASSVLLQGAGELFF
TRBV9,NA,CASSVDISNYGDTF
TRBV28,NA,CASSLPGTGPFFYGYTF
TRBV13,NA,CASSAPGSYEQYF
TRBV7-9,few,CASSPQPYEQYF
TRBV12-3/TRBV12-4,few,CASTLGSLISYNEQFF
TRBV29-1,few,CSVEPGIEETQYF
TRBV20-1,NA,CSARDLMGRTEAFF
TRBV7-2,NA,CASSRPGGHEQYF
TRBV5-1,NA,CASSLKDSFNEQFF
TRBV20-1,few,CSARSDGYEQYF
TRBV20-1,few,CSARGRGSNQPQHF
TRBV5-1,NA,CASSFSSGGAVRVEQYF
TRBV18,NA,CASSPPSGQGIYNEQFF
TRBV7-8,few,CASSFYRVSNQPQHF
TRBV20-1,NA,CSAQRGRTGTRVYEQYF